The 18 T cell receptor beta chains listed next were all sequenced from one sample in a study of T cell repertoires in cytomegalovirus infection. TCRdb processed the reads anew with MiXCR; each CDR3 protein has one entry. The profile covers approximately 350,000 distinct CDR3 sequences, with roughly 34% appearing a single time and 13% taken by the ten largest. These receptors' antigens are unknown. The sample consisted of cultured PBMCs, taken from culture after CMV antigen stimulation. All receptors come from a human donor in good health (CMV status not recorded). Some clones in this sample may be carry-over from other donors' samples.

The chain employs TRBV14 and TRBJ1-4; D might be TRBD1 (5 bases). This CDR3 region has 15 residues. Trimming shortened V by 4 bases and J by 5 bases, and 14 bases separated the two germline ends. Germline CDR1 is SGHDN and CDR2 is FVKESK. The CDR3 spells CASSPQRQKNEKLFF. The CDR3 bases are TGTGCCAGCAGCCCGCAACGACAGAAAAATGAAAAACTGTTTTTT.

The rearrangement uses TRBV6-1 and TRBJ2-3; D gene ambiguous. CDR3 length equals 13 residues. CDR1 is MNHNS and CDR2 is SASEGT in the germline V gene. The V end lost 6 bases, the J end lost 3 bases, and 10 bases lay between the germline ends. The CDR3 region is CASRPRVTDTQYF. CDR3 nucleotide sequence: TGTGCCAGCAGGCCCCGGGTTACAGATACGCAGTATTTT.

The rearrangement links TRBV18 to TRBJ2-1; 13 bases agree with TRBD2. The CDR3 is 18 residues long. V was clipped by 1 base and J by 3 bases; unmatched bases: 6. The germline V gene encodes CDR1 KGHSH and CDR2 LQKENI. The CDR3 DNA sequence: TGTGCCAGCTCACCACGTGAAGGACTAGCGGGAGACTACAATGAGCAGTTCTTC. Amino acids: CASSPREGLAGDYNEQFF.

For this clonotype: Compared with germline, one end of the junction differs, possibly owing to a read error. The V gene is TRBV7-2, the J gene TRBJ2-3; TRBD2 is a possible D gene (5 bases). The CDR3 length is 16 residues. Germline V gene lookup returns CDR1 SGHTA and CDR2 FQGNSA. CDR3 region: CAGSLLRGLSTDTQYF. The CDR3 nucleotides read TGTGCCGGCAGCTTACTCCGTGGACTTAGCACAGATACGCAGTATTTT. Based on the CDR3 plus reference TRBV7-2 and TRBJ2-3, the full variable domain is GAGVSQSPSNKVTEKGKDVELRCDPISGHTALYWYRQSLGQGLEFLIYFQGNSAPDKSGLPSDRFSAERTGGSVSTLTIQRTQQEDSAVYLCAGSLLRGLSTDTQYFGPGTRLTVL.

This rearrangement joins TRBV6-8 to TRBJ2-7; possible D gene TRBD1, 7 bases. The CDR3 has 15 amino acids. The V gene lost 6 bases and the J gene lost 0 bases, with 15 bases spanning the gap. In germline, CDR1 is MNHGY, CDR2 SAAAGT. The CDR3 here is CASSPGGQSSYEQYV. The CDR3 DNA reads TGTGCCAGCAGCCCAGGGGGGCAGAGCTCCTACGAGCAGTACGTC.

This clonotype was recorded only once. This chain links TRBV3-1 with TRBJ1-2; D is perhaps TRBD1 (5 bases). V lost 3 bases and J 4 bases, leaving 12 bases between the germline ends. CDR1 and CDR2 (germline): LGHDT, YNNKEL (reference sequence). CDR3 length: 14 amino acids. The CDR3 is CASSQEDRSYGYTF. The CDR3 DNA is TGTGCCAGCAGCCAGGAAGACAGAAGCTATGGCTACACCTTC.

This sequence joins TRBV10-3 and TRBJ1-1; a weak D match, TRBD1 (6 bases). Germline V gives CDR1 ENHRY, CDR2 SYGVKD. The germline V and J ends were trimmed by 2 bases and 1 base, with 11 bases remaining between them. This CDR3 contains 15 residues. The CDR3 region has the DNA TGTGCCATCAGTGAGACCCACAGGGAGAACACTGAAGCTTTCTTT. Translated, it gives CAISETHRENTEAFF.

The chain uses TRBV2 and TRBJ2-3; 8 nucleotides line up with TRBD2. Germline V CDR1 and CDR2: SNHLY, FYNNEI. V lost 3 bases to trimming and J lost 5 bases; unmatched junction nucleotides: 16. This CDR3 spans 18 amino acids. CDR3: CASSEGPGQREPVDTQYF. The CDR3 DNA reads as TGTGCCAGCAGTGAGGGTCCGGGCCAGCGGGAGCCCGTAGATACGCAGTATTTT.

This clonotype has just a few counts. The V call is TRBV4-1, the J call TRBJ1-5; TRBD1 might be the D (6 bases). The germline V gene has CDR1 MGHRA and CDR2 YSYEKL. V was shortened by 1 base and J by 7 bases, with 20 bases between the two germline ends. This CDR3 has 17 residues. The CDR3 DNA is TGCGCCAGCAGCCAAGCGATGTTAGGCAGGGGTTTGCAGCCCCAGCATTTT. Its translation is CASSQAMLGRGLQPQHF.

The genes are TRBV4-3 and TRBJ1-3; unclear D gene. V dropped 0 bases and J dropped 0 bases, with 9 bases sitting between them. Germline values: CDR1 LGHNA, CDR2 YSLEER. This CDR3 has 16 residues. CDR3 in amino acids: CASSQDTVSSGNTIYF. The CDR3 nucleotides are TGCGCCAGCAGCCAAGATACCGTGAGCTCTGGAAACACCATATATTTT.

The V call is TRBV4-3, the J call TRBJ2-1; 8 nucleotides align to TRBD2. V shed 0 bases and J 8 bases; nucleotides not matched to a gene: 9. The CDR3 has 16 residues. Germline assignment: CDR1 LGHNA and CDR2 YSLEER. DNA for the CDR3: TGCGCCAGCAGCCAAGATCGAACTAGCGGATCCGATGAGCAGTTCTTC. It encodes CASSQDRTSGSDEQFF.

This clonotype has only a few counts. The genes are TRBV7-2 and TRBJ2-5, with D tentatively TRBD2 (5 bases). Germline CDR1 and CDR2: SGHTA and FQGNSA. Trimming took off 4 bases at V and 1 base at J, with 10 bases between the two ends. The CDR3 runs 14 residues. In DNA, the CDR3 is TGTGCCAGCAGCTACCAAAGCGGCCAAGAGACCCAGTACTTC. As protein: CASSYQSGQETQYF. Looking up the rest from reference TRBV7-2 and TRBJ2-5 gives the full variable domain: GAGVSQSPSNKVTEKGKDVELRCDPISGHTALYWYRQSLGQGLEFLIYFQGNSAPDKSGLPSDRFSAERTGGSVSTLTIQRTQQEDSAVYLCASSYQSGQETQYFGPGTRLLVL.

The chain has TRBV6-5 and TRBJ2-1; D is possibly TRBD2 (5 bases). The CDR3 is made up of 16 amino acids. V shed 2 bases and J shed 0 bases, with 11 bases lying between them. Germline V lookup: CDR1 MNHEY, CDR2 SVGAGI. CDR3 loop: CASSYRGSFSYNEQFF. Here the CDR3 DNA reads TGTGCCAGCAGTTACCGCGGGTCTTTCTCCTACAATGAGCAGTTCTTC.

This clonotype showed up many times. The V gene is TRBV6-2 or TRBV6-3, the J gene TRBJ2-3; 9 bases agree with TRBD2. V lost 6 bases to trimming and J lost 1 base; unmatched junction nucleotides: 2. The CDR3 runs to 14 residues. Germline V gene lookup returns CDR1 MNHEY and CDR2 SVGEGT. CDR3 nucleotide sequence: TGTGCCAGCAGCAGGACTAGCGGCACAGATACGCAGTATTTT. Its translation: CASSRTSGTDTQYF.

The chain combines TRBV24-1 with TRBJ2-3; 13 bases fit TRBD2. This CDR3 contains 19 residues. CDR1 KGHDR and CDR2 SFDVKD come from the germline V gene. Germline trimming cut 3 bases from V and 1 base from J; bases unmatched to any gene: 9. Written as DNA, the CDR3 is TGTGCCACCAGTGATACCGGGACTAGCGGGATGTTCGGCACAGATACGCAGTATTTT. Residues: CATSDTGTSGMFGTDTQYF.

This chain uses TRBV20-1 with TRBJ2-1; 7 nucleotides match TRBD1. The germline CDR1 and CDR2 sequences are DFQATT and SNEGSKA (reference sequence). Losses at the gene ends were 5 bases for V and 3 bases for J; bases not matched to a gene: 13. The CDR3 is 16 residues long. CDR3 loop: CSAYPTGPDVYNEQFF. The CDR3 DNA sequence: TGCAGTGCTTACCCGACAGGGCCTGACGTCTACAATGAGCAGTTCTTC.

In its sample, this clonotype was seen a few times. The V and J genes are TRBV7-2 and TRBJ2-2; D possibly matches TRBD1 or TRBD2 (5 bases each). Germline CDR1 reads SGHTA; CDR2 reads FQGNSA. V was cut by 5 bases and J by 3 bases, with 22 bases left in between. This CDR3 region has 18 residues. CDR3 sequence reads: CASSVRAPGRFDTGELFF. The CDR3 DNA reads TGTGCCAGCAGCGTAAGAGCTCCGGGACGATTCGACACCGGGGAGCTGTTTTTT.

The V and J genes are TRBV5-1 and TRBJ2-1; 12 bases are a match to TRBD2. Germline V CDR1 and CDR2: SGHRS, YFSETQ. V shed 3 bases and J 12 bases; nucleotides not matched to a gene: 10. The CDR3 length is 15 residues. CDR3 region: CASSSSGGAGQGQFF. CDR3 in DNA: TGCGCCAGCAGCTCTAGCGGGGGGGCCGGGCAAGGGCAGTTCTTC.